This T cell receptor beta chain was captured in a study of cytomegalovirus exposure and HLA in healthy donors. PCR was performed using 60 Vbeta and 13 Jbeta primers. Repertoires were generated with immunoSEQ multiplex PCR, while TCRdb's copy carries only in-frame clones and drops some. The repertoire holds some 250,000 clones, with 82% as singletons. Overall study results and limits: When analyzed later, the rates of TCR association showed variation by HLA locus, with DRB1 the most and HLA-C the fewest. The study put some 150 TCR beta chains on its list as cytomegalovirus-associated. HLA allele associations emerged for roughly 16,000 TCR beta sequences in a later analysis, at 0.05 false discovery rate. Reports described diagnosis of cytomegalovirus status by the classifier as highly specific and sensitive.

A note on this clone: What it recognizes is unknown.

The CDR3 spans 18 residues. The junction had 12 bases not matched to a gene; V was cut back by 0 bases and J by 7 bases. Germline assignment: CDR1 SGHTA and CDR2 FQGNSA. The rearrangement uses TRBV7-2 and TRBJ2-3, with 11 bases fitting TRBD2. Sequenced: PBMCs. The clonotype originates from a woman between 40 and 55 years old in good health and CMV-seropositive. CDR3 in DNA: TGTGCCAGCAGCTTAGCTAGCGGGAGGGCCCGAGTTCGCCATACGCAGTATTTT. Its translation: CASSLASGRARVRHTQYF.